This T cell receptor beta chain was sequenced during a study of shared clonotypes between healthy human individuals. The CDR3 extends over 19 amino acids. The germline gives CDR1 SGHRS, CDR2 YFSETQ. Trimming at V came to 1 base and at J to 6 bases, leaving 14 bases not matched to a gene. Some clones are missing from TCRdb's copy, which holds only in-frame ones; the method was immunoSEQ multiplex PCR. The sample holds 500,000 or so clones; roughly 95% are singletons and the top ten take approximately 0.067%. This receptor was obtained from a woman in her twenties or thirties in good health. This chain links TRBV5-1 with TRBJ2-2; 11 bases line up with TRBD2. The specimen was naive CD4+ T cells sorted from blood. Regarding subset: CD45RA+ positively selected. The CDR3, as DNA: TGCGCCAGCAGCTTGTTCCCCGCTCAGGATAGCGGGAGGGCCGGGGAGCTGTTTTTT. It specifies CASSLFPAQDSGRAGELFF.